This entry is about one TCR beta chain. In this sample, this clonotype turned up a few times. The antigen it recognizes is unknown. No base quality values were provided; no much bigger clone lies one nucleotide off. The sample is drawn from a study of response to subunit inactivated influenza vaccine (dated by TCRdb to 2016 to 2018). With regard to the full study: The study used deep quantitative T cell receptor repertoire profiling to track responses to a trivalent subunit inactivated influenza vaccine.

Libraries were prepared through RT-PCR. Sequenced using an Illumina HiSeq 2500. TCRdb itself trimmed the public reads at Q25 with fastp, ran MiXCR and retained productive beta chains. Each CDR3 protein appears once, grouped with its most common genes and DNA. This sample is represented by around 200,000 distinct CDR3 sequences; approximately 9.2% of them were singletons. The ten largest clones capture 9.5% to 13% of the sample. Overall study results and their limits: According to the authors, only a limited number of new T cells may be recruited by each seasonal influenza vaccination.

Trimming at the junction amounts to 3 bases on V and 2 bases on J, and the germline ends lie 12 bases apart. CDR1 KGHDR and CDR2 SFDVKD were looked up in the germline V gene. The CDR3 sequence holds 16 residues, the cysteine and phenylalanine included. Only the CDR3 region is kept as DNA, spanning 48 bases read in frame from base 1. Sample: non-naive T cells sorted from PBMCs, taken on the day of vaccination. Per the publication, the cell subset or site label means: memory T cell fraction. This chain joins TRBV24-1 to TRBJ2-2; the D segment could be TRBD1, given 5 matching bases. This sequence originates from a man in his fifties or sixties who received an inactivated influenza vaccine. Donor details come from another sample of the same person, matched by shared clones. The CDR3 in this case is CATSDVGWGNTGELFF. Read as DNA, the sequence is TGTGCCACCAGTGATGTTGGCTGGGGCAACACCGGGGAGCTGTTTTTT.